This is a list of T cell receptor beta chains from one sample in a study of blood T cell repertoires in COVID-19. Assay used: immunoSEQ multiplex PCR; TCRdb lists only in-frame clones, some missing. The table records a few hundred thousand clones, about 87% of them present only once. Material for sequencing was peripheral blood. The origin of the receptors is a woman in her twenties or thirties with COVID-19, enrolled during active disease. CDR3s include the opening cysteine and the closing phenylalanine or tryptophan. D genes are given only for firm matches. Expanded clones are given a class, and other clones once, few, many or no size at all.

j_call	clone_size	d_call	v_call	cdr3_aa	cdr3_nt
TRBJ2-1	once	.	TRBV7-9	CASSLQDEQFF	TGTGCCAGCAGCTTACAGGATGAGCAGTTCTTC
TRBJ2-1	.	TRBD1	TRBV14	CASSETGTASYNEQFF	TGTGCCAGCAGCGAAACCGGGACAGCCTCCTACAATGAGCAGTTCTTC
TRBJ1-2	.	.	TRBV5-4	CASTGGKRRGYTF	TGTGCCAGCACGGGGGGGAAGCGGCGTGGCTACACCTTC
TRBJ2-7	.	.	TRBV28	CASSPGYPYEQYF	TGTGCCAGCAGTCCCGGGTACCCCTACGAGCAGTACTTC
TRBJ1-5	.	.	TRBV2	CASSERYSGGNQPQHF	TGTGCCAGCAGTGAAAGGTATAGCGGGGGCAATCAGCCCCAGCATTTT
TRBJ2-1	.	TRBD2	TRBV11-2	CASNYKPGLALDEQFF	TGTGCCAGCAACTATAAACCGGGACTAGCGTTGGATGAGCAGTTCTTC
TRBJ2-5	once	.	TRBV5-5	CASSRGTAKETQYF	TGTGCCAGCAGCCGCGGGACAGCCAAAGAGACCCAGTACTTC
TRBJ2-3	.	.	TRBV7-9	CASSSGPSPQYF	TGTGCCAGCAGCTCAGGCCCATCCCCGCAGTATTTT
TRBJ2-5	few	.	TRBV4-1	CASSQVMETQYF	TGCGCCAGCAGCCAAGTTATGGAGACCCAGTACTTC
TRBJ1-4	.	TRBD1	TRBV11-2	CASSQQGTATNEKLFF	TGTGCCAGCAGCCAACAGGGGACCGCAACTAATGAAAAACTGTTTTTT
TRBJ2-1	once	TRBD2	TRBV5-4	CASSRGTSGTNEQFF	TGTGCCAGCAGCCGCGGGACTAGCGGGACTAATGAGCAGTTCTTC
TRBJ2-1	.	TRBD1	TRBV7-9	CASSTIFGTGISHEQFF	TGTGCCAGCAGCACTATATTTGGGACAGGGATTAGCCATGAGCAGTTCTTC
TRBJ2-3	.	TRBD2	TRBV7-2	CASSLESAGGADTQYF	TGTGCCAGCAGCTTAGAGTCAGCGGGGGGTGCAGATACGCAGTATTTT
TRBJ2-5	.	.	TRBV5-4	CASSANRLETQYF	TGTGCCAGCAGCGCTAACAGGCTAGAGACCCAGTACTTC
TRBJ1-2	.	.	TRBV7-2	CASSLERGGYTF	TGTGCCAGCAGCTTAGAAAGAGGTGGCTACACCTTC
TRBJ1-4	.	.	TRBV10-2	CASSNRVRGLNEKLFF	TGCGCCAGCAGTAACAGGGTTCGCGGTCTTAATGAAAAACTGTTTTTT
TRBJ1-3	.	.	TRBV6-5	CASSYNTGNTIYF	TGTGCCAGCAGTTATAATACTGGAAACACCATATATTTT
TRBJ1-1	.	.	TRBV19	CASRPTGFTEAFF	TGTGCCAGTAGGCCTACAGGGTTCACTGAAGCTTTCTTT
TRBJ1-2	.	TRBD1	TRBV29-1	CSGSLTGGYGYTF	TGCAGCGGTAGTCTGACAGGGGGATATGGCTACACCTTC
TRBJ1-6	.	TRBD1	TRBV19	CASLGTAYNSPLHF	TGTGCCAGCCTGGGGACAGCTTATAATTCACCCCTCCACTTT
TRBJ1-1	.	.	TRBV6-5	CAVQTNTEAFF	TGTGCCGTACAGACGAACACTGAAGCTTTCTTT
TRBJ2-3	once	.	TRBV11-3	CASSLLGRRPDTQYF	TGTGCCAGCAGCTTATTAGGGAGGAGACCAGATACGCAGTATTTT
TRBJ1-1	once	TRBD1	TRBV27	CATRDRANTEAFF	TGTGCCACACGGGACAGGGCGAACACTGAAGCTTTCTTT
TRBJ2-3	.	.	TRBV27	CASLSGTDTQYF	TGTGCCAGCCTAAGCGGCACAGATACGCAGTATTTT
TRBJ2-7	.	TRBD2	TRBV12-3/TRBV12-4	CASSWKREGEQYF	TGTGCCAGCAGTTGGAAGCGGGAAGGAGAGCAGTACTTC
TRBJ2-2	.	.	TRBV6-5	CASRGGAPFGGELFF	TGTGCCAGCAGAGGTGGGGCGCCCTTTGGCGGGGAGCTGTTTTTT
TRBJ2-7	few	.	TRBV28	CASWRGRSNEQYF	TGTGCCAGCTGGCGGGGGCGCAGTAACGAGCAGTACTTC
TRBJ2-7	.	.	TRBV4-3	CASSQDPFYEQYF	TGCGCCAGCAGCCAAGACCCTTTCTACGAGCAGTACTTC
TRBJ2-1	.	.	TRBV7-9	CASTLQNREGSYNEQFF	TGTGCCAGCACCTTACAAAACAGGGAGGGGTCCTACAATGAGCAGTTCTTC
TRBJ2-3	.	TRBD2	TRBV5-8	CASSQGLAGDTQYF	TGTGCCAGCAGCCAGGGACTAGCGGGGGATACGCAGTATTTT
TRBJ2-3	.	TRBD2	TRBV18	CASSGTSESTDTQYF	TGTGCCAGCTCAGGGACTAGCGAGAGCACAGATACGCAGTATTTT
TRBJ2-7	.	.	TRBV6-2/TRBV6-3	CASSSWAGEGYEQYF	TGTGCCAGCAGTTCGTGGGCAGGGGAAGGGTACGAGCAGTACTTC
TRBJ1-4	.	.	TRBV4-3	CASSQDLRSPNEKLFF	TGCGCCAGCAGCCAAGATCTTCGGTCACCAAATGAAAAACTGTTTTTT
TRBJ1-2	.	.	TRBV11-2	CASSLRTAVGYGYTF	TGTGCCAGCAGCTTACGTACAGCGGTGGGCTATGGCTACACCTTC
TRBJ2-3	.	TRBD2	TRBV11-2	CASSFRGGTDTQYF	TGTGCCAGCAGCTTTCGGGGGGGCACAGATACGCAGTATTTT
TRBJ2-2	few	TRBD2	TRBV10-3	CAISGGAAAGELFF	TGTGCCATTAGCGGGGGGGCGGCGGCCGGGGAGCTGTTTTTT
TRBJ1-6	.	.	TRBV7-2	CASSSASTRWYSPLHF	TGTGCCAGCAGCTCCGCTTCTACGCGGTGGTATTCACCCCTCCACTTT
TRBJ2-7	.	TRBD1	TRBV6-2/TRBV6-3	CASSYRFRGSTSYEQYF	TGTGCCAGCAGTTACCGATTCAGGGGGTCGACCTCCTACGAGCAGTACTTC
TRBJ2-4	.	.	TRBV11-3	CASSSRVPGENIQYF	TGTGCCAGCAGCTCCCGGGTCCCCGGGGAAAACATTCAGTACTTC
TRBJ1-2	few	TRBD1	TRBV5-1	CASSLNRGSNYGYTF	TGCGCCAGCAGCTTGAACAGGGGCTCCAACTATGGCTACACCTTC
TRBJ2-1	.	TRBD1	TRBV10-3	CAISPGQGYNEQFF	TGTGCCATCAGTCCGGGACAGGGGTACAATGAGCAGTTCTTC
TRBJ2-3	.	TRBD2	TRBV5-4	CASRGTSGWADTQYF	TGTGCCAGCAGGGGGACTAGCGGTTGGGCAGATACGCAGTATTTT
TRBJ2-2	.	TRBD1	TRBV3-1/TRBV3-2	CASSHGQGALLNTGELFF	TGTGCCAGCAGCCACGGACAGGGGGCCTTACTAAACACCGGGGAGCTGTTTTTT